One TCR beta chain is described in this entry. These data are taken from a study of blood T cell repertoires in COVID-19. Profiling relied on immunoSEQ multiplex PCR, and the TCRdb table lists in-frame clones only, not all of them. The profile shows under 95,000 clones, 82% of them singletons. Between the trimmed V and J ends, which lost 0 bases and 5 bases, there was a span of 11 bases. Germline lookup yields CDR1 SGHTA and CDR2 FQGNSA. CDR3 length: 15 residues. The chain employs TRBV7-2 and TRBJ1-5; possible D gene TRBD1, 5 bases. This sequence was found in a woman of 80 years or more with acute or convalescent COVID-19. Specimen: peripheral blood. CDR3 residues: CASSLAVRGDQPQHF. DNA for the CDR3: TGTGCCAGCAGCTTAGCCGTCCGGGGGGATCAGCCCCAGCATTTT.